The rows below give T cell receptor beta chains drawn from one sample of a study of blood T cell repertoires in COVID-19. TCRdb keeps only in-frame clones here, not all; method: immunoSEQ multiplex PCR. The data hold some 210,000 clones, with more than 85% observed a single time. Sequenced material: peripheral blood. The receptors shown here come from a man between 60 and 75 years old with COVID-19, enrolled during active disease. CDR3s include the opening cysteine and the closing phenylalanine or tryptophan. D genes are given only for firm matches. Only part of the rows carry a size: once, few, many, or a class if the clone is expanded.

D gene	clone size	V gene	J gene	CDR3 DNA	CDR3 protein
-	-	TRBV9	TRBJ1-4	TGTGCCAGCAGCTCTACAGGCTCCCCCAATGAAAAACTGTTTTTT	CASSSTGSPNEKLFF
-	once	TRBV6-5	TRBJ2-1	TGTGCCAGCAGTTACTCGAGACAGAGCTACAATGAGCAGTTCTTC	CASSYSRQSYNEQFF
-	-	TRBV27	TRBJ2-3	TGTGCCAGCAGTTTAGCGGGGGCCCCATCAGATACGCAGTATTTT	CASSLAGAPSDTQYF
-	once	TRBV7-3	TRBJ1-3	TGTGCCAGCAGTCTTGACTACAGCTCTGGAAACACCATATATTTT	CASSLDYSSGNTIYF
-	-	TRBV24-1	TRBJ1-2	TGTGCCACCAGTGATGAGACAGGAGCTTATGGCTACACCTTC	CATSDETGAYGYTF
-	-	TRBV30	TRBJ1-2	TGTGCCTGGAGCCGTTTCCGGGATGGCTACACCTTC	CAWSRFRDGYTF
TRBD2	-	TRBV5-1	TRBJ2-3	TGCGCCAGCAGCGGAGGGACTAGCGGGGCAGATACGCAGTATTTT	CASSGGTSGADTQYF
TRBD1	-	TRBV2	TRBJ1-1	TGTGCCAGCATGGGACAGGGGATATCCAACACTGAAGCTTTCTTT	CASMGQGISNTEAFF
TRBD2	-	TRBV11-3	TRBJ2-3	TGTGCCAGCAGCTTAGGGGGACTAGCGACAGATACGCAGTATTTT	CASSLGGLATDTQYF
TRBD1	-	TRBV6-5	TRBJ2-1	TGTGCCAGCAGTTACGGACCCAGGGGGGAGCAGTTCTTC	CASSYGPRGEQFF
TRBD2	-	TRBV5-1	TRBJ2-1	TGCGCCAGCAGCCGAACCCTGACTAGCGGGCTGCCCTACAATGAGCAGTTCTTC	CASSRTLTSGLPYNEQFF
-	few	TRBV19	TRBJ2-6	TGTGCCAGTCAAACCGACAGCCTCTCTGGGGCCAACGTCCTGACTTTC	CASQTDSLSGANVLTF
-	-	TRBV7-9	TRBJ1-2	TGTGCCAGCGAGGGGACTGTCTATGGCTACACCTTC	CASEGTVYGYTF
TRBD2	-	TRBV10-3	TRBJ2-1	TGTGCCATCAGTGGACTAGCGGGAAATGGGAATGAGCAGTTCTTC	CAISGLAGNGNEQFF
TRBD2	-	TRBV3-1/TRBV3-2	TRBJ2-5	TGTGCCAGCAGCCAAGACTGGCTAGCGGGGGAAGAGACCCAGTACTTC	CASSQDWLAGEETQYF
-	-	TRBV18	TRBJ2-2	TGTGCCAGCTCACCTTGGACTGCGACCGGGGAGCTGTTTTTT	CASSPWTATGELFF
TRBD1	-	TRBV4-1	TRBJ2-5	TGCGCCAGCAGCCAAGATCCGGGACAGGGTAGAGAGACCCAGTACTTC	CASSQDPGQGRETQYF
-	once	TRBV19	TRBJ1-5	TGTGCCAGTAGAAGGGGGTTCAATCAGCCCCAGCATTTT	CASRRGFNQPQHF
TRBD2	-	TRBV15	TRBJ2-1	TGTGCCACCAGCAGCCAGCGGGACTACCTAGATGAGCAGTTCTTC	CATSSQRDYLDEQFF
TRBD1	-	TRBV25-1	TRBJ1-4	TGTGCCAGCAGTCCGGGACAGGGCTCAAAGGAAAAACTGTTTTTT	CASSPGQGSKEKLFF
TRBD2	-	TRBV4-1	TRBJ2-1	TGCGCCAGCAGCCACGACGAAGGATCTAGCGGGAGATTCTACAATGAGCAGTTCTTC	CASSHDEGSSGRFYNEQFF
-	-	TRBV12-3/TRBV12-4	TRBJ1-1	TGTGCCAGCGAACAGGGCGGGCACACTGAAGCTTTCTTT	CASEQGGHTEAFF
TRBD1	-	TRBV19	TRBJ1-2	TGTGCCAGTAGTATAGGCCTGGCCGGGACAGGGGGCTATGGCTACACCTTC	CASSIGLAGTGGYGYTF
TRBD2	-	TRBV14	TRBJ2-3	TGTGCCAGCAGCAGGACTAGCGGGAACACAGATACGCAGTATTTT	CASSRTSGNTDTQYF